This T cell receptor beta chain originates from a study of CD8 T cells in Susac syndrome. CD8+ and CD4+ T cells from blood underwent TCR beta sequencing, which was carried out in a high-throughput format. This clonotype has more than one count but fewer than ten. Reverse transcription of about 0.45 to 1 ug RNA used random hexamers. Using its own MiXCR run on the immunoSEQ multiplex PCR reads, TCRdb lists one record per CDR3 protein. The sample shows a few hundred thousand distinct CDR3 sequences, 85% of them seen only once. CDR1 is MNHNS, CDR2 SASEGT, per germline. The CDR3 is made up of 14 amino acids. The V and J ends lost 6 bases and 6 bases respectively, with 17 bases between them.

Sequencing was carried out using CD8+ T cells from PBMCs. The receptor was derived from a human donor with multiple sclerosis. The rearrangement links TRBV6-1 to TRBJ1-1; D uncertain. The CDR3 loop reads CASSRLTDMAEAFF. The CDR3 bases are TGTGCCAGCAGCCGCCTTACAGATATGGCTGAAGCTTTCTTT.